A single sample is the source of the 21 T cell receptor beta chains below, sequenced in a study of post-analysis software for immune sequencing data (dated by TCRdb to between 2014 and 2017). The investigation overall reported the following: Significantly higher frequencies in patients than in controls were found for roughly 5 TRBV segments, including TRBV5-6, TRBV5-1 and TRBV20-1.

These receptors have no identified antigens. Receptor amplification or capture employed PCR. TCRdb names Illumina HiSeq 2500 as the instrument used. To reduce PCR and sequencing biases, unique molecular identifiers were built into the TCR beta cDNA libraries. TCRdb reworked the public reads: Q25 trimming with fastp, MiXCR clone assembly, productive beta chains retained. Each CDR3 protein appears once, grouped with its most common genes and DNA. This sample gives fewer than 900,000 distinct CDR3 sequences in total; around 45% of them show up just once. The leading ten clones occupy roughly 5.2% of the sample. The specimen sequenced was blood. The receptors were sampled from a girl between 10 and 17 years old with multiple sclerosis.

This clonotype has more than one count but fewer than ten. The genes are TRBV20-1 and TRBJ2-1, with 7 bases identical to TRBD1. Germline trimming cut 6 bases from V and 5 bases from J; bases unmatched to any gene: 4. Looked up from germline, CDR1 is DFQATT and CDR2 is SNEGSKA (reference sequence). CDR3 length equals 12 residues. CDR3 loop: CSATGLNNEQFF. CDR3 sequence (DNA): TGCAGTGCGACAGGGCTTAACAATGAGCAGTTCTTC.

The count of this clonotype is one. The chain links TRBV28 to TRBJ2-1; 11 bases agree with TRBD1. The germline V gene has CDR1 MDHEN and CDR2 SYDVKM. This CDR3 spans 15 amino acids. V lost 6 bases and J lost 9; bases outside the gene matches: 10. CDR3 DNA: TGTGCCAGCAGCTTACCCGGGACAGGGGGGCGTGAGCAGTTCTTC. It translates to CASSLPGTGGREQFF.

The chain has TRBV12-3 or TRBV12-4 and TRBJ2-5, with TRBD1 identical over 12 bases. The J call may be faulty, since TRBJ2-7 better matches the DNA end. The CDR3 length is 15 residues. The CDR3 DNA follows: TGTGCCAGCAGTCCTCGGGACAGGGGGCTCGGCGAGCAGTACTTC. It yields the protein CASSPRDRGLGEQYF.

The sample holds a few counts of this clonotype. In nucleotides, the CDR3 is TGCAGTGCTAGTAAAGCGTCTAGCGGGAGTTTTTATGAGCAGTTCTTC. Translating gives CSASKASSGSFYEQFF. The chain joins TRBV20-1 to TRBJ2-1; TRBD2 matches 10 bases. This CDR3 region has 16 residues. V shed 3 bases and J 8 bases; nucleotides not matched to a gene: 13. Germline V CDR1 and CDR2: DFQATT, SNEGSKA (reference sequence).

This clonotype showed up just a few times. J is TRBJ2-1 and V is TRBV12-3 or TRBV12-4; no clear D gene. With 10 bases removed from V and 0 bases from J, the gap between germline ends came to 13 bases. The CDR3 is 14 amino acids. This chain's CDR3 is CATAPLVSYNEQFF. The CDR3 DNA follows: TGTGCCACGGCCCCGCTGGTCTCCTACAATGAGCAGTTCTTC.

This chain links TRBV6-5 with TRBJ2-7, with TRBD1 identical over 7 bases. Losses at the gene ends were 2 bases for V and 6 bases for J; bases not matched to a gene: 4. Germline CDR1 is MNHEY and CDR2 is SVGAGI. CDR3 length: 13 amino acids. The CDR3 sequence is CASSYATGTEQYF. The DNA of the CDR3 is TGTGCCAGCAGTTACGCGACAGGGACCGAGCAGTACTTC.

The rearrangement uses TRBV6-1 and TRBJ2-1; D gene ambiguous. The germline V and J ends were trimmed by 7 bases and 9 bases, with 10 bases remaining between them. This CDR3 has 11 residues. Germline V CDR1 and CDR2: MNHNS, SASEGT. The CDR3 DNA reads as TGTGCCAGCACCATACGGACTGAGCAGTTCTTC. This translates into CASTIRTEQFF.

This clonotype turned up a few times. V gene TRBV12-3 or TRBV12-4 combines with J gene TRBJ2-6; 7 bases agree with TRBD1. The CDR3 covers 16 residues. The ends lost 5 bases at V and 3 bases at J; junction bases unmatched: 7. CDR3: CASSPRQGVGANVLTF. In DNA, the CDR3 is TGTGCCAGCAGTCCAAGACAGGGCGTTGGGGCCAACGTCCTGACTTTC.

The genes are TRBV7-9 and TRBJ2-5; the D gene is possibly TRBD1 (6 bases). Trimming removed 1 base from V and 5 bases from J, with 11 bases in between. The germline gives CDR1 SEHNR, CDR2 FQNEAQ (reference sequence). This CDR3 contains 14 residues. CDR3 region: CASSLGTEWETQYF. Written as DNA, the CDR3 is TGTGCCAGCAGCTTAGGGACAGAGTGGGAGACCCAGTACTTC.

The genes are TRBV6-5 and TRBJ2-1; D is ambiguous. The CDR3 totals 15 residues. V shed 5 bases and J shed 8 bases, with 19 bases lying between them. The germline CDR1 and CDR2 sequences are MNHEY and SVGAGI. The CDR3 protein is CASSPGLAFDDEQFF. DNA for the CDR3: TGTGCCAGCAGTCCCGGGTTGGCATTTGACGATGAGCAGTTCTTC.

This chain uses TRBV7-8 with TRBJ2-1; 7 bases line up with TRBD2. The CDR3 runs 15 residues. Germline V gives CDR1 SGHVS, CDR2 FQNEAQ. J gave up 8 bases and V 6 bases, and 13 bases lay outside the gene matches. The CDR3 DNA sequence: TGTGCCAGCAGTTTTGGACTAGAATTTACGGATGAGCAGTTCTTC. Amino acid sequence: CASSFGLEFTDEQFF.

This clonotype appeared a few times. The rearrangement joins TRBV7-2 to TRBJ2-7; D may be TRBD1 (8 bases). CDR3 length: 13 residues. Trimming cost V 5 bases and J 4 bases, with 12 bases left between them. The germline V gene has CDR1 SGHTA and CDR2 FQGNSA. CDR3 sequence reads: CASSIQGGYEQYF. The CDR3 DNA sequence: TGTGCCAGCAGCATACAGGGGGGGTACGAGCAGTACTTC.

A few counts support this clonotype. The chain recombines TRBV3-1 with TRBJ1-2, with TRBD1 as a possible D gene (5 bases). Germline CDR1 LGHDT, CDR2 YNNKEL (reference sequence). Trimming left V 7 bases short and J 2 bases short, with 8 bases between. This CDR3 has 12 amino acids. Written as DNA, the CDR3 is TGTGCCAGCACCGGGACCAACTATGGCTACACCTTC. Its translation: CASTGTNYGYTF.

This chain connects TRBV20-1 to TRBJ2-2; TRBD2 matches 12 bases. Germline CDR1 DFQATT, CDR2 SNEGSKA (reference sequence). This CDR3 is 14 amino acids long. J gave up 6 bases and V 6 bases, and 5 bases lay outside the gene matches. The CDR3 spells CSALGLAGPGELFF. The CDR3 bases are TGCAGTGCGTTGGGACTAGCGGGCCCCGGGGAGCTGTTTTTT.

This clonotype was recorded many times. The chain has TRBV12-3 or TRBV12-4 and TRBJ1-1; no definite D call. This CDR3 spans 14 amino acids. Trimming left V 3 bases short and J 1 base short, with 9 bases between. CDR3 protein: CASSFSGSNTEAFF. CDR3 nucleotide sequence: TGTGCCAGCAGTTTTAGCGGTTCGAACACTGAAGCTTTCTTT.

The chain links TRBV7-3 to TRBJ2-7, with 8 positions matching TRBD2. The V gene end was trimmed by 3 bases and the J gene end by 3 bases; junction bases not matched to a gene: 7. The germline CDR1 and CDR2 sequences are SGHTA and FQGTGA. There are 15 residues in the CDR3. CDR3 sequence reads: CASSLSGGTNYEQYF. The CDR3 DNA follows: TGTGCCAGCAGCTTGAGCGGGGGAACGAACTACGAGCAGTACTTC. Full variable domain (rest looked up from reference TRBV7-3 and TRBJ2-7): GAGVSQTPSNKVTEKGKYVELRCDPISGHTALYWYRQSLGQGPEFLIYFQGTGAADDSGLPNDRFFAVRPEGSVSTLKIQRTERGDSAVYLCASSLSGGTNYEQYFGPGTRLTVT.

The DNA of the CDR3 is TGCGCCAGCAGCCAAGGAGGGGGGGGGGCATACTATGGCTACACCTTC. Translating gives CASSQGGGGAYYGYTF. The chain has TRBV4-3 and TRBJ1-2, with D tentatively TRBD1 (6 bases). The CDR3 runs to 16 residues. Germline-derived CDR1 and CDR2 are LGHNA and YSLEER. The V and J ends lost 1 base and 3 bases respectively, with 15 bases between them.

This sequence joins TRBV4-1 and TRBJ2-5; TRBD2 is a possible D gene (6 bases). Germline V gene sequence: CDR1 MGHRA, CDR2 YSYEKL. The V gene lost 0 bases and the J gene lost 0 bases, with 14 bases spanning the gap. This CDR3 has 17 amino acids. CDR3 coding DNA: TGCGCCAGCAGCCAAGAAGGGACTCTACCGTACCAAGAGACCCAGTACTTC. This gives the protein CASSQEGTLPYQETQYF.

The chain is built from TRBV20-1 and TRBJ2-2, with 9 bases matching TRBD1. V gave up 1 base and J gave up 6 bases; unmatched junction bases: 3. Germline V gene sequence: CDR1 DFQATT, CDR2 SNEGSKA (reference sequence). The CDR3 spans 14 residues. Here the CDR3 reads CSARVGQGAGELFF. CDR3 sequence (DNA): TGCAGTGCTAGAGTGGGACAGGGAGCCGGGGAGCTGTTTTTT.

In DNA form, the CDR3 reads TGCGCCAGCAGCCATGGGGGCTCGTCTGGGGCCAACGTCCTGACTTTC. This encodes CASSHGGSSGANVLTF. The chain has TRBV5-1 and TRBJ2-6; weak D call: TRBD1 (6 bases). The germline gives CDR1 SGHRS, CDR2 YFSETQ. V was shortened by 4 bases and J by 1 base, with 12 bases between the two germline ends. The CDR3 contains 16 residues. Full variable domain (outside the CDR3, taken from reference TRBV5-1 and TRBJ2-6): KAGVTQTPRYLIKTRGQQVTLSCSPISGHRSVSWYQQTPGQGLQFLFEYFSETQRNKGNFPGRFSGRQFSNSRSEMNVSTLELGDSALYLCASSHGGSSGANVLTFGAGSRLTVL.

This clonotype was picked up a small number of times. V and J are TRBV7-2 and TRBJ1-2; 7 nucleotides line up with TRBD1. CDR1 is SGHTA, CDR2 FQGNSA, per germline. J was trimmed by 4 bases and V by 5 bases; bases with no gene match: 10. The CDR3 length is 15 residues. Here the CDR3 DNA reads TGTGCCAGCAGCGACAGGGTGGGCCCGCCCTATGGCTACACCTTC. Protein sequence: CASSDRVGPPYGYTF. Using reference TRBV7-2 and TRBJ1-2 for the parts outside the CDR3, the full variable domain is GAGVSQSPSNKVTEKGKDVELRCDPISGHTALYWYRQSLGQGLEFLIYFQGNSAPDKSGLPSDRFSAERTGGSVSTLTIQRTQQEDSAVYLCASSDRVGPPYGYTFGSGTRLTVV.